Following are 18 T cell receptor beta chains from one sample sequenced in a study of OX40 agonist ivuxolimab in advanced cancers. Using immunoSEQ multiplex PCR, the repertoire was profiled, and TCRdb retains in-frame clones only, with some absent. The sample carries some 70,000 clones, roughly 89% recorded once. This sample comprised CD4+ or CD8+ T cells sorted from blood, obtained in a trial of the OX40 agonist ivuxolimab. The source of these receptors is an adult with an advanced solid tumor such as melanoma, head and neck, liver or kidney cancer.

Comment on this clone: Other DNA sequences from this sample encode an identical CDR3 as well. This chain connects TRBV18 to TRBJ2-5; D is perhaps TRBD2 (5 bases). Trimming took off 3 bases at V and 2 bases at J, with 7 bases between the two ends. Germline CDR1 KGHSH, CDR2 LQKENI. This CDR3 region has 13 residues. CDR3: CASSPGVQETQYF. In nucleotides, the CDR3 is TGTGCCAGCTCACCGGGAGTGCAAGAGACCCAGTACTTC.

The chain recombines TRBV6-1 with TRBJ1-2, with D perhaps TRBD1 (5 bases). The CDR3 totals 19 residues. V was clipped by 4 bases and J by 7 bases, with 31 bases between them. In germline, CDR1 is MNHNS, CDR2 SASEGT. This CDR3 is CASSGSRVLNYQVVGGYTF. CDR3 bases: TGTGCCAGCAGTGGGTCCAGGGTGTTGAACTACCAGGTAGTCGGTGGCTACACCTTC.

This chain uses TRBV6-1 with TRBJ2-5; maybe TRBD2 (6 bases). Trimming stripped 2 bases from V and 4 bases from J, with 14 bases between. The germline V gene has CDR1 MNHNS and CDR2 SASEGT. This CDR3 has 15 residues. In nucleotides, the CDR3 is TGTGCCAGCAGTGAAACGGGGGTGGCCGTAGAGACCCAGTACTTC. Translation: CASSETGVAVETQYF.

This clone was detected only a few times. The V and J genes are TRBV10-3 and TRBJ1-4; possibly TRBD1 for D (5 bases). Deletions cut 6 bases from V and 2 bases from J, with 7 bases between. The CDR3 runs to 13 residues. Germline CDR1 and CDR2: ENHRY and SYGVKD. This CDR3 is CAIRGVTNEKLFF. The CDR3 DNA follows: TGTGCCATCAGAGGGGTCACTAATGAAAAACTGTTTTTT.

The rearrangement uses TRBV12-5 and TRBJ1-2, with TRBD1 as a possible D gene (6 bases). The V gene lost 4 bases and the J gene lost 7 bases, with 19 bases spanning the gap. The CDR3 has 15 amino acids. Germline V gives CDR1 LGHNT, CDR2 FRNRAP. The CDR3 protein is CASGSHRAGSGGYTF. CDR3 DNA: TGTGCTAGTGGTTCGCACAGGGCGGGCAGTGGTGGCTACACCTTC.

In this sample, this clone turned up once. The chain couples TRBV4-1 to TRBJ2-2; 8 bases map to TRBD2. Germline CDR1 is MGHRA and CDR2 is YSYEKL. The ends lost 4 bases at V and 4 bases at J; junction bases unmatched: 8. There are 16 residues in the CDR3. CDR3 sequence reads: CASSLVFGGGTGELFF. CDR3 DNA: TGCGCCAGCAGCCTGGTTTTCGGGGGGGGCACCGGGGAGCTGTTTTTT.

The chain uses TRBV5-3 and TRBJ1-6; the D is unclear. TRBV5-3 falls under the ORF class, with uncertain function. This CDR3 comprises 17 residues. V lost 4 bases, J lost 9 bases, and 23 bases lay in between. The CDR3 bases are TGTGCCAGAAGCCAGCCTTCAAGGCGGGCCATGGGTTCACCCCTCCACTTT. Its protein product is CARSQPSRRAMGSPLHF.

The chain uses TRBV5-4 and TRBJ2-6; D ambiguous. Germline assignment: CDR1 SGHNT and CDR2 YYREEE (reference sequence). Trimming left V 4 bases short and J 0 bases short, with 14 bases between. The CDR3 extends over 17 amino acids. The CDR3 region is CASSSTQRSSGANVLTF. The DNA for the CDR3 is TGTGCCAGCAGCAGCACGCAGAGAAGCTCTGGGGCCAACGTCCTGACTTTC.

This chain uses TRBV5-1 with TRBJ2-5; 10 bases match TRBD2. The ends lost 5 bases at V and 5 bases at J; junction bases unmatched: 9. Germline V gives CDR1 SGHRS, CDR2 YFSETQ. This CDR3 comprises 15 residues. CDR3 region: CASRFSGGLWETQYF. The CDR3 DNA reads TGCGCCAGCAGGTTTAGCGGGGGGCTCTGGGAGACCCAGTACTTC.

CDR3 residues: CASSQDGFGIGYGYTF. As DNA, the CDR3 is TGCGCCAGCAGCCAAGACGGGTTCGGGATCGGGTATGGCTACACCTTC. The chain uses TRBV4-1 and TRBJ1-2; D uncertain. This CDR3 contains 16 residues. Per the germline V gene, CDR1 is MGHRA and CDR2 is YSYEKL. The germline V and J ends were trimmed by 0 bases and 5 bases, with 16 bases remaining between them.

The chain combines TRBV7-2 with TRBJ2-5, with 9 nucleotides matching TRBD2. The DNA end favors TRBJ2-7, so the J call may be wrong. Germline CDR1 and CDR2: SGHTA and FQGNSA. The CDR3 loop spans 15 amino acids. This chain's CDR3 is CASSRTSGLSYEQYF. CDR3 sequence (DNA): TGTGCCAGCAGCCGAACTAGCGGGCTCTCCTACGAGCAGTACTTC.

V gene TRBV5-6 combines with J gene TRBJ2-2; TRBD1 agrees at 7 bases. The CDR3 is 14 residues long. J was trimmed by 7 bases and V by 5 bases; bases with no gene match: 8. Germline CDR1 SGHDT, CDR2 YYEEEE. CDR3 sequence reads: CASREQGKRGELFF. As DNA, the CDR3 is TGTGCCAGCAGAGAACAGGGGAAGCGCGGGGAGCTGTTTTTT.

The rearrangement links TRBV29-1 to TRBJ2-3; a weak D match, TRBD2 (5 bases). The CDR3 is 13 residues long. CDR1 and CDR2 (germline): SQVTM, ANQGSEA. V lost 7 bases and J lost 7, with 18 bases in between. The CDR3, as DNA: TGCAGCGCCGCGCCACAAGCGGCATATACGCAGTATTTT. Its translation is CSAAPQAAYTQYF.

CDR3 in amino acids: CASSIAAGRDQPQHF. The CDR3 DNA follows: TGTGCCAGTAGTATAGCGGCGGGGAGGGATCAGCCCCAGCATTTT. V is TRBV19 and J is TRBJ1-5; D remains unclear. The CDR3 totals 15 residues. Germline-derived CDR1 and CDR2 are LNHDA and SQIVND (reference sequence). The V and J ends lost 1 base and 5 bases respectively, with 12 bases between them.

Notes on this clone: The sample carries other DNA sequences with the same CDR3. The rearrangement links TRBV11-2 to TRBJ1-1; D perhaps matches TRBD1 (6 bases). The CDR3 has 13 amino acids. Trimming stripped 4 bases from V and 1 base from J, with 7 bases between. Germline V gene lookup returns CDR1 SGHAT and CDR2 FQNNGV. CDR3 region: CASSSRGNTEAFF. DNA for the CDR3: TGTGCCAGCAGCTCCAGGGGGAACACTGAAGCTTTCTTT.

The CDR3 loop is CASSLDGSGRPTDTQYF. DNA of the CDR3: TGTGCCAGCAGCTTGGACGGTTCGGGGCGCCCCACAGATACGCAGTATTTT. V and J are TRBV5-8 and TRBJ2-3, with D possibly called TRBD1 or TRBD2 (5 bases each). Trimming shortened V by 0 bases and J by 2 bases, and 16 bases separated the two germline ends. Germline V gene sequence: CDR1 SGHTS, CDR2 YDEGEE. The CDR3 is 17 residues long.

This clone was seen more than once but under ten times. CDR3 sequence reads: CASSTRGNTEAFF. CDR3 sequence (DNA): TGTGCCAGTAGTACCAGGGGGAACACTGAAGCTTTCTTT. The rearrangement links TRBV19 to TRBJ1-1; maybe TRBD1 (6 bases). The CDR3 length is 13 residues. The V gene lost 4 bases and the J gene lost 1 base, with 7 bases spanning the gap. In germline, CDR1 is LNHDA, CDR2 SQIVND (reference sequence).

This clone has only one observation. This chain uses TRBV5-1 with TRBJ2-7; 9 bases are shared with TRBD1. The germline V gene has CDR1 SGHRS and CDR2 YFSETQ. CDR3 length: 16 residues. The J segment lost 0 bases and the V segment lost 4 bases, leaving 8 bases of the junction unmatched. The CDR3: CASSIVPGQGSYEQYF. The CDR3 nucleotides read TGCGCCAGCAGCATCGTCCCGGGACAGGGCTCCTACGAGCAGTACTTC.